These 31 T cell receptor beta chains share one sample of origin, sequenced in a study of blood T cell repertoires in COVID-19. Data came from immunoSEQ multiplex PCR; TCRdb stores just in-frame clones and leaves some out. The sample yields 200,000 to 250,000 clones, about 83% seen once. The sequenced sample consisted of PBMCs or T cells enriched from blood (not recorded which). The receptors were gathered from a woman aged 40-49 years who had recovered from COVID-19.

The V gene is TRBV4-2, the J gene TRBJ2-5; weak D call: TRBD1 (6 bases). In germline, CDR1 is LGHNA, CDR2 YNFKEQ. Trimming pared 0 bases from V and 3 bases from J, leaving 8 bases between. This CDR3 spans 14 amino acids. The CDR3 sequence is CASSQEHREETQYF. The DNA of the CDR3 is TGTGCCAGCAGCCAAGAACACAGGGAAGAGACCCAGTACTTC.

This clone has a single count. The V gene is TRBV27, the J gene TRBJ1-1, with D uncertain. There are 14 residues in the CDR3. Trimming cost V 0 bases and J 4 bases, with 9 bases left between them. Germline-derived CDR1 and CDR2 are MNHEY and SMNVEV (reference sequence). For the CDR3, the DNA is TGTGCCAGCAGTTTATCGGTACGAGGCACTGAAGCTTTCTTT. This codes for CASSLSVRGTEAFF.

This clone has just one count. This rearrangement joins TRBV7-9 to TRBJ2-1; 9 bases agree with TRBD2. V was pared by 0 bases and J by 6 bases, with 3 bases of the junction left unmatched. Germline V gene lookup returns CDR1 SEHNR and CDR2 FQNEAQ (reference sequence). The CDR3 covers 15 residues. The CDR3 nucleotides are TGTGCCAGCAGCTTAGCCGGGACTAGCACCAATGAGCAGTTCTTC. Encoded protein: CASSLAGTSTNEQFF.

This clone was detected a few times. This chain's CDR3 is CASSQAGANVLTF. In DNA, the CDR3 is TGTGCCAGCAGCCAGGCTGGGGCCAACGTCCTGACTTTC. The rearrangement joins TRBV7-9 to TRBJ2-6; D is uncertain. Trimming removed 5 bases at V and 2 bases at J, with 4 bases between. This CDR3 is built from 13 residues. Germline values: CDR1 SEHNR, CDR2 FQNEAQ (reference sequence).

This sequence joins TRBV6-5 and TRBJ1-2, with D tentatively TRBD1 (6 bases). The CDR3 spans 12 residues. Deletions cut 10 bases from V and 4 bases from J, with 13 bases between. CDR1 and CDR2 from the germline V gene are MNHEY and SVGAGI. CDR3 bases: TGTGCCACGAGAGACAGGACCTATGGCTACACCTTC. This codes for CATRDRTYGYTF.

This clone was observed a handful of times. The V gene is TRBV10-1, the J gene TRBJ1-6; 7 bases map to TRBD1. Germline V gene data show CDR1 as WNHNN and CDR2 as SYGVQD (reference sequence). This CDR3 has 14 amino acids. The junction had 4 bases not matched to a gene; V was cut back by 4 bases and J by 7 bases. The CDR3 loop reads CASSAGGPNSPLHF. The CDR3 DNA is TGCGCCAGCAGTGCAGGGGGACCCAATTCACCCCTCCACTTT.

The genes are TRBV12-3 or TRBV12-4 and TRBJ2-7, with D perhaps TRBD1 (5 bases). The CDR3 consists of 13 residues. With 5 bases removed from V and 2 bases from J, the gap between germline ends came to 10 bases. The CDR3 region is CASSLGATYEQYV. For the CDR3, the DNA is TGTGCCAGCAGTCTAGGGGCCACCTACGAGCAGTACGTC.

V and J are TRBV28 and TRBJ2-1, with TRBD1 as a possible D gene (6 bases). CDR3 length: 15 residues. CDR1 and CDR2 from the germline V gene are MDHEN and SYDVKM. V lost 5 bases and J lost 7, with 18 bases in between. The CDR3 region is CASSPGQRWLNEQFF. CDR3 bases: TGTGCCAGCAGTCCCGGACAGAGGTGGCTTAATGAGCAGTTCTTC.

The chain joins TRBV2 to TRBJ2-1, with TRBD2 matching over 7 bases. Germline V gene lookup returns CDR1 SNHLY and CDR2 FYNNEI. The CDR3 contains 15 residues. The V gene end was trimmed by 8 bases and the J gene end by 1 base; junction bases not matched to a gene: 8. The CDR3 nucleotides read TGTGCCAGCGGGGCGGGAGAGAGGTCCTACAATGAGCAGTTCTTC. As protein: CASGAGERSYNEQFF.

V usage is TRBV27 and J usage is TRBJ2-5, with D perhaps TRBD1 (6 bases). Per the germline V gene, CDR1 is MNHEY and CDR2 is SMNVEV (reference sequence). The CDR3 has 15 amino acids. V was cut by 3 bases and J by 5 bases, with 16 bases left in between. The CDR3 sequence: CASSLAWDRGETQYF. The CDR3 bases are TGTGCCAGCAGTTTGGCCTGGGATAGGGGGGAGACCCAGTACTTC.

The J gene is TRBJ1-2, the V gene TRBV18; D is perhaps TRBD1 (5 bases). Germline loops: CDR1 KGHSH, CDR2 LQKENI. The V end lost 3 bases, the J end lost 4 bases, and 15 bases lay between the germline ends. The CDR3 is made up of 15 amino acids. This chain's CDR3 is CASSPRQGGPYGYTF. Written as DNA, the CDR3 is TGTGCCAGCTCACCCCGGCAGGGTGGTCCCTATGGCTACACCTTC.

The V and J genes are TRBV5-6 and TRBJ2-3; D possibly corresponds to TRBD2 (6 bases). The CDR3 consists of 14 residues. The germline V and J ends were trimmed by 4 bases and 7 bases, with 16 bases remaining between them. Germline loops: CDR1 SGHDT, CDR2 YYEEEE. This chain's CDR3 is CASSGGTAANTQYF. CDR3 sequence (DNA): TGTGCCAGCAGCGGGGGGACTGCTGCAAATACGCAGTATTTT.

CDR3 amino acids: CASSLDHRGSTYEQYF. The CDR3 DNA reads as TGTGCCAGCAGCCTAGACCACAGGGGTTCCACCTACGAGCAGTACTTC. The chain links TRBV4-2 to TRBJ2-7, with 7 bases identical to TRBD1. The CDR3 length is 16 residues. Germline CDR1 reads LGHNA; CDR2 reads YNFKEQ. After removal of 4 bases from V and 2 bases from J, the junction contained 11 bases not matched to a gene.

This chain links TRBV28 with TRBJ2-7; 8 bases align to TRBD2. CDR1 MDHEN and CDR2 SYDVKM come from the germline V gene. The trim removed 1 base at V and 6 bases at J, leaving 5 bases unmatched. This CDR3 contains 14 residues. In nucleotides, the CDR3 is TGTGCCAGCAGTTTATACGGGAGGGATAGCGAGCAGTACTTC. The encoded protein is CASSLYGRDSEQYF.

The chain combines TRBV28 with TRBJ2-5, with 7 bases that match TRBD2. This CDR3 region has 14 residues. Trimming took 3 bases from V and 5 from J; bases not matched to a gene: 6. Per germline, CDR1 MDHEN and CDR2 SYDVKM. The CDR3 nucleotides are TGTGCCAGCAGTTTCGCGACTAGCTGGGAGACCCAGTACTTC. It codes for CASSFATSWETQYF.

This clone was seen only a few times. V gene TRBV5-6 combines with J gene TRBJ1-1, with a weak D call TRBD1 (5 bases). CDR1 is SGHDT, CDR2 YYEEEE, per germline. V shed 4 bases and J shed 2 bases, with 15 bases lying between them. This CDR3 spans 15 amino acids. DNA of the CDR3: TGTGCCAGCAGCCTACGACGACAGAGAAACACTGAAGCTTTCTTT. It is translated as CASSLRRQRNTEAFF.

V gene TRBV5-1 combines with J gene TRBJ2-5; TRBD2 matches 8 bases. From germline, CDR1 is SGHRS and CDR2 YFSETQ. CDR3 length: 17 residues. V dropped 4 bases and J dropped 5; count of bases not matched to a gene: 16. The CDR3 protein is CASSPPGGVLQGETQYF. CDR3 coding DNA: TGCGCCAGCAGCCCCCCCGGGGGGGTCCTTCAGGGGGAGACCCAGTACTTC.

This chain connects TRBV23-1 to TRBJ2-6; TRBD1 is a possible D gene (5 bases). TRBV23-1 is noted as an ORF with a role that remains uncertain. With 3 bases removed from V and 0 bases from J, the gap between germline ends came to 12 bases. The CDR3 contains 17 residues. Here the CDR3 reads CASSQSQAHSGANVLTF. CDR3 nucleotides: TGCGCCAGCAGTCAGTCACAGGCCCACTCTGGGGCCAACGTCCTGACTTTC.

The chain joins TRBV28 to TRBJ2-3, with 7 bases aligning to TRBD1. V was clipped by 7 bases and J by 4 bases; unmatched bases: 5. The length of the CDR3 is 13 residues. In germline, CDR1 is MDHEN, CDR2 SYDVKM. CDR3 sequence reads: CASTLGTADTQYF. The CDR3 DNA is TGTGCCAGCACCCTCGGGACAGCAGATACGCAGTATTTT.

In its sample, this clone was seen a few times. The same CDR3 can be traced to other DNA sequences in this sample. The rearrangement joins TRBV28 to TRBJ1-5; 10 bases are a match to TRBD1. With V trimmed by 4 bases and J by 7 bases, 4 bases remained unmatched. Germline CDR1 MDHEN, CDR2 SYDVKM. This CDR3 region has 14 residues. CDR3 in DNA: TGTGCCAGCAGTTCGACAGGGGGCCGGCAGCCCCAGCATTTT. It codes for CASSSTGGRQPQHF.

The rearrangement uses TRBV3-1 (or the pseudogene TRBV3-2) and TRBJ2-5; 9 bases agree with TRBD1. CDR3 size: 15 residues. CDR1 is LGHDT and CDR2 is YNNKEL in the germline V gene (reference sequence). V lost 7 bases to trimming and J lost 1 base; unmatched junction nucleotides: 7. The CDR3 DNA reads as TGTGCCAGCAACCCCCAGGGACAGGGCCAAGAGACCCAGTACTTC. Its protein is CASNPQGQGQETQYF.

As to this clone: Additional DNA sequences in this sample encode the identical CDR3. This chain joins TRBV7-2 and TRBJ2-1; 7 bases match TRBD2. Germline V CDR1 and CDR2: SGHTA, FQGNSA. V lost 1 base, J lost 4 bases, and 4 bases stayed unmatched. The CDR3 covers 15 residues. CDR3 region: CASSLEGLPYNEQFF. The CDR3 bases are TGTGCCAGCAGCTTAGAGGGACTACCATACAATGAGCAGTTCTTC.

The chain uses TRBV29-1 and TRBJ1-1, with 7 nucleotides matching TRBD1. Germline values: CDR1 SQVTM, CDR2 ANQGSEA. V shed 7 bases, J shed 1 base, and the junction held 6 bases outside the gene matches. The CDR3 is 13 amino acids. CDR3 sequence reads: CSAGQDQNTEAFF. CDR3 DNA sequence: TGCAGCGCTGGACAGGACCAGAACACTGAAGCTTTCTTT.

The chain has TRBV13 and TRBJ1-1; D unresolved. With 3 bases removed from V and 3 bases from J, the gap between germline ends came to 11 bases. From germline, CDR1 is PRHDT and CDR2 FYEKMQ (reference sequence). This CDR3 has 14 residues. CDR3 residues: CASSFGRRDTEAFF. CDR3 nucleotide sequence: TGTGCCAGCAGCTTTGGCAGGAGGGACACTGAAGCTTTCTTT.

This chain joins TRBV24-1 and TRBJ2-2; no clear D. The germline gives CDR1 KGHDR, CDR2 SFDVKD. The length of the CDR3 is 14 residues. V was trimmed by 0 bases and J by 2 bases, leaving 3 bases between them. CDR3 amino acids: CATSDLHNTGELFF. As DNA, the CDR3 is TGTGCCACCAGTGATTTGCATAACACCGGGGAGCTGTTTTTT.

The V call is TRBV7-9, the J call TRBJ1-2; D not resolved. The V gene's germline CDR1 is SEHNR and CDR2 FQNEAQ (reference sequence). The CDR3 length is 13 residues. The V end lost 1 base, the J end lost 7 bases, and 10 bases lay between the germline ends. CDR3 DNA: TGTGCCAGCAGCTTAGGGAGTTACCTTGGCTACACCTTC. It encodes CASSLGSYLGYTF. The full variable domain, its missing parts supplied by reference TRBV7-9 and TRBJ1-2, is DTGVSQNPRHKITKRGQNVTFRCDPISEHNRLYWYRQTLGQGPEFLTYFQNEAQLEKSRLLSDRFSAERPKGSFSTLEIQRTEQGDSAMYLCASSLGSYLGYTFGSGTRLTVV.

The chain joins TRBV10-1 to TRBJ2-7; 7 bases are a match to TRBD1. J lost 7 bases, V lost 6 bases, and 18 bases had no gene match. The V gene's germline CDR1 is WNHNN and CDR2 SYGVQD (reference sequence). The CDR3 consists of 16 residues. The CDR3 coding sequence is TGCGCCAGCAGCAAGAGTCTCGGACAGGCGTTGGGGGAGCAGTACTTC. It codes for CASSKSLGQALGEQYF.

CDR3 DNA sequence: TGTGCCAGCAGTCGACAGGGGGGCTATTTGAACACTGAAGCTTTCTTT. Protein product: CASSRQGGYLNTEAFF. V is TRBV6-6 and J is TRBJ1-1; 9 bases fit TRBD1. The CDR3 extends over 16 amino acids. CDR1 is MNHNY and CDR2 is SVGAGI in the germline V gene (reference sequence). The V and J ends lost 5 bases and 0 bases, in that order; junction bases with no gene match: 7.

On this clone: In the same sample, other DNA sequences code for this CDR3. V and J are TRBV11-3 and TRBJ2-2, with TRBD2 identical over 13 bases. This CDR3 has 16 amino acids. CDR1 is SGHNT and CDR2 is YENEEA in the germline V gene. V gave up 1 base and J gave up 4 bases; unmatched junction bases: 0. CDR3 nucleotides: TGTGCCAGCAGCTTAGGACTAGCGGGAGGCACCGGGGAGCTGTTTTTT. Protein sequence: CASSLGLAGGTGELFF.

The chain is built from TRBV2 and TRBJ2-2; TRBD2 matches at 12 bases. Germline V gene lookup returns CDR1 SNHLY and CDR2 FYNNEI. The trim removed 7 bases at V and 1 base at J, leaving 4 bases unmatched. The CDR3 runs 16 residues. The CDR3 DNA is TGTGCCAGCAATAGACTAGCGGGAGTGAACACCGGGGAGCTGTTTTTT. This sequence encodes CASNRLAGVNTGELFF.

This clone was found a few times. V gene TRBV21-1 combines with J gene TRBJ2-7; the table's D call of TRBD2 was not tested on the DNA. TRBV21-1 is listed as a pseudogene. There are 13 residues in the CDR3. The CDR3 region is CASSIRLFYEQYF. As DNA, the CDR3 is TGTGCCAGCAGCATCAGACTGTTCTACGAGCAGTACTTC.